What follows are 23 T cell receptor beta chains derived from one specimen sequenced in a study of blood T cell repertoires in COVID-19. Only in-frame clones appear in the TCRdb table, and some are missing; sequencing was by immunoSEQ multiplex PCR. The repertoire holds about 210,000 clones, with around 80% as singletons. The sample taken for sequencing was peripheral blood. The receptor set was obtained from a middle-aged woman with acute or convalescent COVID-19.

V and J are TRBV7-9 and TRBJ1-1; maybe TRBD1 (6 bases). This CDR3 has 16 amino acids. Germline V gives CDR1 SEHNR, CDR2 FQNEAQ (reference sequence). Trimming left V 5 bases short and J 0 bases short, with 16 bases between. The CDR3 bases are TGTGCCAGCAGCCCCGAAGTGGGGACAATGAACACTGAAGCTTTCTTT. Its translation is CASSPEVGTMNTEAFF.

This chain joins TRBV5-4 and TRBJ2-4, with no clear D. The V gene lost 2 bases and the J gene lost 9 bases, with 15 bases spanning the gap. CDR3 length: 14 amino acids. The germline V gene encodes CDR1 SGHNT and CDR2 YYREEE (reference sequence). The CDR3 DNA follows: TGTGCCAGCAGCTTTGGCGCGACGGAGAGCATTCAGTACTTC. This codes for CASSFGATESIQYF.

The chain uses TRBV7-8 and TRBJ1-6, with 7 bases lining up with TRBD1. The CDR3 sequence is 14 residues long. V trimming: 8 bases; J trimming: 8 bases; junction bases outside the gene matches: 9. The germline gives CDR1 SGHVS, CDR2 FQNEAQ. CDR3 loop: CASGKRTGDSPLHF. In nucleotides, the CDR3 is TGTGCCAGCGGCAAGCGGACAGGTGATTCACCCCTCCACTTT.

This chain joins TRBV19 and TRBJ2-1; D remains ambiguous. CDR3 length: 15 amino acids. Germline V CDR1 and CDR2: LNHDA, SQIVND (reference sequence). V was pared by 3 bases and J by 5 bases, with 14 bases between. This chain's CDR3 is CASSISAAPDNEQFF. The DNA of the CDR3 is TGTGCCAGTAGTATCTCGGCGGCGCCAGACAATGAGCAGTTCTTC.

This clone was counted only a few times. The chain joins TRBV6-5 to TRBJ1-2; a possible D gene is TRBD1 (6 bases). Germline CDR1 MNHEY, CDR2 SVGAGI. CDR3 length equals 14 residues. Between the trimmed V and J ends, which lost 9 bases and 1 base, there was a span of 15 bases. The CDR3 region is CASALGQSNYGYTF. CDR3 coding DNA: TGTGCCAGTGCCTTAGGACAGAGTAACTATGGCTACACCTTC.

The chain carries TRBV6-5 and TRBJ1-1, with D perhaps matching TRBD1 (5 bases). Germline V gives CDR1 MNHEY, CDR2 SVGAGI. Trimming left V 4 bases short and J 1 base short, with 7 bases between. This CDR3 is 13 amino acids long. CDR3 bases: TGTGCCAGCAGTTTGGACACGAACACTGAAGCTTTCTTT. The encoded protein is CASSLDTNTEAFF.

The chain combines TRBV9 with TRBJ2-2, with D possibly TRBD2 on 6 matching bases. Germline V CDR1 and CDR2: SGDLS, YYNGEE. This CDR3 is 18 amino acids long. The germline V and J ends were trimmed by 4 bases and 0 bases, with 19 bases remaining between them. CDR3 nucleotide sequence: TGTGCCAGCAGCTTCAGGGACTGGGATCCTTCGAACACCGGGGAGCTGTTTTTT. Translating gives CASSFRDWDPSNTGELFF.

V and J are TRBV7-7 and TRBJ2-2, with D perhaps TRBD1 (6 bases). Germline V gene data show CDR1 as SSHAT and CDR2 as FNYEAQ (reference sequence). The CDR3 is 15 residues long. V lost 5 bases, J lost 6 bases, and 16 bases lay in between. CDR3 protein: CASSVNRDLAGELFF. The CDR3 DNA reads TGTGCCAGCAGCGTCAACAGGGATCTTGCCGGGGAGCTGTTTTTT.

The chain uses TRBV7-8 and TRBJ2-1; D possibly corresponds to TRBD2 (6 bases). The length of the CDR3 is 17 residues. V shed 0 bases and J shed 0 bases, with 12 bases lying between them. Germline loops: CDR1 SGHVS, CDR2 FQNEAQ. The CDR3 region is CASSLAPSEYSYNEQFF. The CDR3 region has the DNA TGTGCCAGCAGCTTAGCCCCTAGCGAGTACTCCTACAATGAGCAGTTCTTC.

This clone was observed a few times. The chain joins TRBV27 to TRBJ2-7; D might be TRBD2 (5 bases). The CDR3 totals 14 residues. The ends were cut back, 5 bases at V and 3 bases at J, with 14 bases in the middle. CDR1 MNHEY and CDR2 SMNVEV come from the germline V gene (reference sequence). In DNA form, the CDR3 reads TGTGCCAGCAGTGAGAATAGCGTGAGCTACGAGCAGTACTTC. It translates to CASSENSVSYEQYF.

This clone was seen only once. The V gene is TRBV4-1, the J gene TRBJ2-7; no clear D. Germline values: CDR1 MGHRA, CDR2 YSYEKL. The CDR3 loop spans 13 amino acids. Trimming removed 4 bases from V and 3 bases from J, with 10 bases in between. CDR3 sequence (DNA): TGCGCCAGCAGCCCACAGAATCTCTACGAGCAGTACTTC. It translates to CASSPQNLYEQYF.

V is TRBV6-1 and J is TRBJ2-4; a weak D match, TRBD1 (7 bases). The V end lost 3 bases, the J end lost 1 base, and 19 bases lay between the germline ends. The CDR3 is 18 amino acids. The germline V gene encodes CDR1 MNHNS and CDR2 SASEGT. The CDR3 loop reads CASSEGRGAPRAKNIQYF. The CDR3 nucleotides read TGTGCCAGCAGTGAGGGCAGGGGGGCCCCTAGGGCCAAAAACATTCAGTACTTC.

V is TRBV6-5 and J is TRBJ2-7; no clear D. The CDR3 covers 14 residues. Germline V gene lookup returns CDR1 MNHEY and CDR2 SVGAGI. Between the trimmed V and J ends, which lost 0 bases and 0 bases, there was a span of 6 bases. The CDR3 protein is CASSYSRSSYEQYF. CDR3 sequence (DNA): TGTGCCAGCAGTTACTCGAGGAGCTCCTACGAGCAGTACTTC.

Only a few counts were recorded for this clone. This chain uses TRBV19 with TRBJ1-1, with TRBD1 identical over 8 bases. Germline CDR1 and CDR2: LNHDA and SQIVND (reference sequence). There are 15 residues in the CDR3. The V gene end was trimmed by 8 bases and the J gene end by 2 bases; junction bases not matched to a gene: 10. The CDR3 is CASRTGGRSNTEAFF. The CDR3 DNA follows: TGTGCCAGTCGCACAGGGGGAAGATCCAACACTGAAGCTTTCTTT.

The rearrangement uses TRBV12-3 or TRBV12-4 and TRBJ2-1; D remains ambiguous. Trimming took 3 bases from V and 5 from J, leaving 8 bases between them. The CDR3 loop spans 13 amino acids. The CDR3 nucleotides are TGTGCCAGCAGTTTCTCCTATGACAATGAGCAGTTCTTC. Protein product: CASSFSYDNEQFF.

V and J are TRBV29-1 and TRBJ2-2; D not resolved. Germline CDR1 and CDR2: SQVTM and ANQGSEA. The ends were cut back, 6 bases at V and 0 bases at J, with 8 bases in the middle. The CDR3 runs 13 residues. CDR3: CSVYLANTGELFF. The CDR3 DNA follows: TGCAGCGTCTATCTGGCGAACACCGGGGAGCTGTTTTTT.

The V gene is TRBV5-1, the J gene TRBJ1-2; 10 bases line up with TRBD1. This CDR3 comprises 14 residues. Germline assignment: CDR1 SGHRS and CDR2 YFSETQ. V was clipped by 2 bases and J by 13 bases; unmatched bases: 11. Here the CDR3 reads CASSFRDRGKNSTF. CDR3 bases: TGCGCCAGCAGCTTCCGGGACAGGGGCAAAAATTCCACCTTC.

The V gene is TRBV24-1, the J gene TRBJ1-2; D possibly corresponds to TRBD1 (6 bases). Looked up from germline, CDR1 is KGHDR and CDR2 is SFDVKD. Trimming removed 0 bases at V and 3 bases at J, with 10 bases between. The CDR3 is 15 amino acids. The CDR3 bases are TGTGCCACCAGTGATTTGTTCGCAGGGGACTATGGCTACACCTTC. It yields the protein CATSDLFAGDYGYTF.

This rearrangement joins TRBV5-1 to TRBJ2-5; TRBD1 aligns across 7 bases. Trimming at V came to 7 bases and at J to 5 bases, leaving 11 bases not matched to a gene. Germline CDR1 and CDR2: SGHRS and YFSETQ. The CDR3 is 14 amino acids. CDR3 DNA: TGCGCCAGCGGAATATCGACAGGGCGGGAGACCCAGTACTTC. Amino acid sequence: CASGISTGRETQYF.

The chain employs TRBV27 and TRBJ1-1, with 8 positions matching TRBD1. Losses at the gene ends were 4 bases for V and 0 bases for J; bases not matched to a gene: 7. The CDR3 covers 16 residues. Germline values: CDR1 MNHEY, CDR2 SMNVEV (reference sequence). CDR3 residues: CASSSRQGPMNTEAFF. CDR3 DNA: TGTGCCAGCAGTTCCAGACAGGGGCCCATGAACACTGAAGCTTTCTTT.

The J gene is TRBJ2-1, the V gene TRBV12-5; TRBD1 matches 7 bases. From germline, CDR1 is LGHNT and CDR2 FRNRAP. Germline trimming cut 5 bases from V and 0 bases from J; bases unmatched to any gene: 10. CDR3 size: 17 residues. The CDR3 loop reads CASGQTGALSSYNEQFF. CDR3 coding DNA: TGTGCTAGTGGTCAAACAGGGGCGCTCAGCTCCTACAATGAGCAGTTCTTC.

The rearrangement uses TRBV5-1 and TRBJ1-1; 8 positions match TRBD1. This CDR3 spans 12 amino acids. V dropped 4 bases and J dropped 8; count of bases not matched to a gene: 4. The germline gives CDR1 SGHRS, CDR2 YFSETQ. The chain's CDR3 is CASSPRQGEAFF. The CDR3 DNA reads TGCGCCAGCAGCCCTCGACAGGGGGAAGCTTTCTTT.

The chain has TRBV6-2 or TRBV6-3 and TRBJ2-1; D may be TRBD2 (6 bases). V was shortened by 6 bases and J by 0 bases, with 15 bases between the two germline ends. This CDR3 comprises 16 residues. Germline values: CDR1 MNHEY, CDR2 SVGEGT. This chain's CDR3 is CASSAGGLSSYNEQFF. Written as DNA, the CDR3 is TGTGCCAGCAGCGCCGGGGGATTAAGCTCCTACAATGAGCAGTTCTTC.